This T cell receptor (beta chain) was identified in a study of monozygotic twins with inflammatory bowel disease. Whole blood that had not undergone T cell sorting provided the isolated total RNA. As to this clonotype: Its antigen is not known.

CDR1 is SGHNT, CDR2 YYREEE, per germline (reference sequence). The length of the CDR3 is 15 residues. The cDNA of both the TCRalpha and TCRbeta chains was subjected to two nested PCRs of approximately 16 and 10 cycles. TCRdb re-analyzed the 5' RACE reads; it lists each CDR3 protein once, without DNA. This sample's clone table lists around 150,000 distinct CDR3 sequences. General observations from the study: Whether twins were concordant or discordant made no difference to repertoire similarity, possibly from limited power.

The gene calls are TRBV5-4 and TRBJ1-6. Sequenced sample: blood. This sequence was found in a human donor with ulcerative colitis or Crohn's disease, or a healthy co-twin of an affected twin (not recorded which). The CDR3 loop is CASSLKRGSNSPLHF.